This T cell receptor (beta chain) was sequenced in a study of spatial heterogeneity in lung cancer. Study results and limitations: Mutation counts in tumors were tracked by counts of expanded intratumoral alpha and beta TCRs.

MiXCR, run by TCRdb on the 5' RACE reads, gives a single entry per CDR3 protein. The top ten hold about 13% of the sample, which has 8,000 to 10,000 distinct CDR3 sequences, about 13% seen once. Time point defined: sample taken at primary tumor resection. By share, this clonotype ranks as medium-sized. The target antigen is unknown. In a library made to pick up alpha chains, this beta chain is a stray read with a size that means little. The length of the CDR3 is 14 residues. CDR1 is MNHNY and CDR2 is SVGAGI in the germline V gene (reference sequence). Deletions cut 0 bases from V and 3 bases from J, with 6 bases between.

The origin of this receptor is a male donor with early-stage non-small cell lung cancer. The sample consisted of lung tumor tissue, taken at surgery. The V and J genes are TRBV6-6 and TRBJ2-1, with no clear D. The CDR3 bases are TGTGCCAGCAGTTACTCGGCTAGCTACAATGAGCAGTTCTTC. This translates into CASSYSASYNEQFF.